A selection of T cell receptor beta chains follows, all from one sample in a study of cytomegalovirus exposure and HLA in healthy donors. The repertoire was sequenced with immunoSEQ multiplex PCR; TCRdb's copy has only in-frame clones and lacks some. The sample consists of roughly 160,000 clones, roughly 71% of them appearing once. Sequenced: PBMCs. The source is a girl aged 10 to 17 in good health and CMV-seronegative. Both conserved end residues are part of each CDR3. The D gene is left open where the match is weak. The size of a clone is reported for some rows only, either as once, few or many, or as a class for expanded clones.

j_gene,abundance,v_gene,d_gene,CDR3nt,CDR3aa
TRBJ2-7,-,TRBV7-9,-,TGTGCCAGCAGCCCGCGGGGTGGGGACTCCTACGAGCAGTACTTC,CASSPRGGDSYEQYF
TRBJ1-1,few,TRBV6-6,-,TGTGCCAGCAGTCTTGCGGCGACAGACACTGAAGCTTTCTTT,CASSLAATDTEAFF
TRBJ2-6,few,TRBV5-5,-,TGTGCCAGCAGCTTGGACAACTCTGGGGCCAACGTCCTGACTTTC,CASSLDNSGANVLTF
TRBJ1-3,-,TRBV18,TRBD1,TGTGCCAGCTCGGGAACAGGGGGAAAGGCCCTTCATGGAAACACCATATATTTT,CASSGTGGKALHGNTIYF
TRBJ1-3,few,TRBV11-2,-,TGTGCCAGCAGTTCAGGGTTCTCTGGAAACACCATATATTTT,CASSSGFSGNTIYF
TRBJ1-2,-,TRBV5-1,TRBD1,TGCGCCAGCAGCCGCCTCGGGACAGAGTATGGCTACACCTTC,CASSRLGTEYGYTF
TRBJ2-1,-,TRBV9,TRBD1,TGTGCCAGCAGCGCCCGGAGGGGACAGGGCCCTCCTAATGAGCAGTTCTTC,CASSARRGQGPPNEQFF
TRBJ1-1,-,TRBV9,-,TGTGCCAGCAGCCCCAATACAGGGCGGGGGACTGAAGCTTTCTTT,CASSPNTGRGTEAFF
TRBJ1-5,-,TRBV7-9,TRBD1,TGTGCCAGCAGCTTAGGGACAGGGGAGGGTCAGCCCCAGCATTTT,CASSLGTGEGQPQHF
TRBJ2-1,-,TRBV7-7,-,TGTGCTAGCAGCTTAGGCGGGGGCGATTTTGAGCAGTTCTTC,CASSLGGGDFEQFF
TRBJ1-5,-,TRBV27,-,TGTGCCAGCAGTTTAAGCCAGGGTTGGAATCAGCCCCAGCATTTT,CASSLSQGWNQPQHF
TRBJ1-6,few,TRBV11-2,-,TGTGCCAGCAGCCACCTGGGGGGGAATTCACCCCTCCACTTT,CASSHLGGNSPLHF
TRBJ2-2,-,TRBV7-8,TRBD1,TGTGCCAGCAGCTTAATCAGGGGGATTGTCACCGGGGAGCTGTTTTTT,CASSLIRGIVTGELFF
TRBJ1-6,once,TRBV19,TRBD1,TGTGCCAGTAGTCCTCGGGACAGGATTAATTCACCCCTCCACTTT,CASSPRDRINSPLHF
TRBJ2-1,-,TRBV6-1,TRBD2,TGTGCCAGCATCCCGAGCGGGGGCCACTACAATGAGCAGTTCTTC,CASIPSGGHYNEQFF
TRBJ1-3,-,TRBV7-3,-,TGTGCCAGCAGTTGGGAGGACGGAAACACCATATATTTT,CASSWEDGNTIYF
TRBJ1-6,-,TRBV19,-,TGTGCCAGTAGTCCACAGGGAAATTCCTATAATTCACCCCTCCACTTT,CASSPQGNSYNSPLHF
TRBJ1-1,-,TRBV5-1,TRBD1,TGCGCCAGCAGCACCGGGACAGGGGACACTGAAGCTTTCTTT,CASSTGTGDTEAFF
TRBJ2-5,few,TRBV6-5,-,TGTGCCAGCAGTTACTTCGCGGACTCGGAGACCCAGTACTTC,CASSYFADSETQYF
TRBJ1-6,-,TRBV2,-,TGTGCCAGCTACCTGGGCGCCTATAATTCACCCCTCCACTTT,CASYLGAYNSPLHF
TRBJ1-1,-,TRBV7-2,-,TGTGCCAGCGGATCAGGGGAGTACACTGAAGCTTTCTTT,CASGSGEYTEAFF
TRBJ2-3,-,TRBV11-2,-,TGTGCCAGCAGCTTAGTGTGGCGGCTACCACTCACAGATACGCAGTATTTT,CASSLVWRLPLTDTQYF
TRBJ2-7,-,TRBV5-4,TRBD1,TGTGCCAGCAGCAACCAGGGGGTGGGGACCTACGAGCAGTACTTC,CASSNQGVGTYEQYF
TRBJ2-3,few,TRBV6-4,TRBD2,TGTGCCAGCAGTCTCAACGGAGCGGGGGGCGCCACAGATACGCAGTATTTT,CASSLNGAGGATDTQYF
TRBJ2-7,once,TRBV7-8,-,TGTGCCAGCAGCCCCCCGACAACGAACTTCCCCTACGAGCAGTACTTC,CASSPPTTNFPYEQYF
TRBJ1-2,-,TRBV27,-,TGTGCCAGCAGCTCTACTGGGCTAAATGGCTACACCTTC,CASSSTGLNGYTF
TRBJ1-1,-,TRBV6-6,-,TGTGCCAGCAGCAGAACCAGGGGGAACACTGAAGCTTTCTTT,CASSRTRGNTEAFF
TRBJ1-4,-,TRBV13,-,TGTGCCAGCAGCTTAGCCGAGGCTAATGAAAAACTGTTTTTT,CASSLAEANEKLFF
TRBJ1-2,-,TRBV6-1,-,TGTGCCAGCTCAAGGGAGGCCAGGCTCACATCAGGCTACACCTTC,CASSREARLTSGYTF
TRBJ1-2,few,TRBV19,TRBD1,TGTGCCAGTAGTTTCGGGACAGGAAACTATGGCTACACCTTC,CASSFGTGNYGYTF
TRBJ1-3,-,TRBV14,TRBD1,TGTGCCAGCAGCCACGTTCTGGGACAGGCAATCTCTGGAAACACCATATATTTT,CASSHVLGQAISGNTIYF
TRBJ1-2,-,TRBV7-9,-,TGTGCCAGCAGCTTACCGGGACCAGGGGTCATCGGTGACTATGGCTACACCTTC,CASSLPGPGVIGDYGYTF
TRBJ1-4,once,TRBV27,-,TGTGCCAGCAGTTATGGTCGTGGGGTTCAGGGAGAAAAACTGTTTTTT,CASSYGRGVQGEKLFF
TRBJ2-7,few,TRBV4-1,-,TGCGCCAGCAGCCAAGCTGGCAGCTACGAGCAGTACTTC,CASSQAGSYEQYF
TRBJ2-5,few,TRBV9,TRBD2,TGTGCCAGCAGCGTCTCCGGGGGGGTCGAGACCCAGTACTTC,CASSVSGGVETQYF
TRBJ1-4,-,TRBV13,-,TGTGCCAGCAGCTTAGTTGACAGACCTGAAAAACTGTTTTTT,CASSLVDRPEKLFF
TRBJ2-1,-,TRBV29-1,TRBD2,TGCAGCGTCAACGGACTAGCGGACCTCTCCTACAATGAGCAGTTCTTC,CSVNGLADLSYNEQFF
TRBJ1-2,-,TRBV10-2,-,TGCGCCAGCAGTGATTCAGGCAATGGCTACACCTTC,CASSDSGNGYTF
TRBJ1-1,once,TRBV5-1,-,TGCGCCAGCAGCTTTCAACCCACAAACACTGAAGCTTTCTTT,CASSFQPTNTEAFF
TRBJ2-1,-,TRBV29-1,TRBD2,TGCAGCGTGGAATTGATACCGGGACTAGCGGGGACTTACAATGAGCAGTTCTTC,CSVELIPGLAGTYNEQFF
TRBJ2-1,-,TRBV27,TRBD2,TGTGCCAGCAATCCACACGCGGGGGGGCCTATTGAGCAGTTCTTC,CASNPHAGGPIEQFF
TRBJ1-1,-,TRBV19,-,TGTGCCAGTAGTATACACAGGAACACTGAAGCTTTCTTT,CASSIHRNTEAFF
TRBJ2-1,-,TRBV10-3,TRBD1,TGTGCCATCACTTTAGACAGGGGTGGCAATGAGCAGTTCTTC,CAITLDRGGNEQFF
TRBJ2-1,-,TRBV7-7,TRBD2,TGTGCTAGCAGCTTAAGCGGGGGCCCCTCCTACAATGAGCAGTTCTTC,CASSLSGGPSYNEQFF
TRBJ1-2,few,TRBV10-3,TRBD1,TGTGCCATCAGTGCCGGACAGGGTGGCTATGGCTACACCTTC,CAISAGQGGYGYTF
TRBJ1-4,-,TRBV7-9,-,TGTGCCAGCCGGCCGGGACTATCGATTGCAACTAATGAAAAACTGTTTTTT,CASRPGLSIATNEKLFF
TRBJ2-3,-,TRBV5-4,TRBD2,TGTGCCAGCAGCTCTAGCGGAACTAGCACAGATACGCAGTATTTT,CASSSSGTSTDTQYF
TRBJ2-7,-,TRBV25-1,-,TGTGCCAGCAGTTCCGTCCACGAGCAGTACTTC,CASSSVHEQYF
TRBJ1-2,-,TRBV15,TRBD1,TGTGCCACCGGGGACAGCTATGGCTACACCTTC,CATGDSYGYTF
TRBJ2-2,-,TRBV30,-,TGTGCCTGGGGCCAGGGTGGGATCGGGGAGCTGTTTTTT,CAWGQGGIGELFF
TRBJ1-6,-,TRBV19,-,TGTGCCAGTAGCCCGCCGACTCGGACAGTTAATTCACCCCTCCACTTT,CASSPPTRTVNSPLHF
TRBJ2-4,-,TRBV5-1,-,TGCGCCAGCAGCTTGGGAATGGTCACAGGGAACATTCAGTACTTC,CASSLGMVTGNIQYF
TRBJ2-2,-,TRBV5-5,-,TGTGCCAGCAGGATATACAGTCCTCCCAGCACCGGGGAGCTGTTTTTT,CASRIYSPPSTGELFF
TRBJ2-7,-,TRBV6-5,TRBD1,TGTGCCAGCAGTTGGGGACAGTTCTACGAGCAGTACTTC,CASSWGQFYEQYF
TRBJ1-1,-,TRBV5-4,-,TGTGCCAGCAGCCTCTCGGGGGGTTTGAACACTGAAGCTTTCTTT,CASSLSGGLNTEAFF